The clone carrying this T cell receptor beta chain was seen a handful of times. Its antigen remains unidentified. Carried by the TCR beta cDNA libraries were unique molecular identifiers. TCRdb reprocessed the PCR reads via MiXCR and lists one record per CDR3 protein. The sample gives some 690,000 distinct CDR3 sequences, over 45% of which show up once; roughly 12% is in the top ten. The sample comes from a study of post-analysis software for immune sequencing data. Broader study findings: TRBV5-6, TRBV5-1 and TRBV20-1 belonged to a set of roughly 5 TRBV segments that were more frequent in patients than controls.

The V gene end was trimmed by 6 bases and the J gene end by 0 bases; junction bases not matched to a gene: 9. Germline V CDR1 and CDR2: LGHDT, YNNKEL (reference sequence). There are 18 residues in the CDR3. The chain recombines TRBV3-1 with TRBJ2-7; 15 positions agree with TRBD2. This receptor was obtained from a girl aged 2-15 years with multiple sclerosis. Sequencing input: blood. The CDR3: CASSPGLAGGPSSYEQYF. The CDR3 DNA is TGTGCCAGCAGTCCGGGACTAGCGGGAGGCCCGAGCTCCTACGAGCAGTACTTC.